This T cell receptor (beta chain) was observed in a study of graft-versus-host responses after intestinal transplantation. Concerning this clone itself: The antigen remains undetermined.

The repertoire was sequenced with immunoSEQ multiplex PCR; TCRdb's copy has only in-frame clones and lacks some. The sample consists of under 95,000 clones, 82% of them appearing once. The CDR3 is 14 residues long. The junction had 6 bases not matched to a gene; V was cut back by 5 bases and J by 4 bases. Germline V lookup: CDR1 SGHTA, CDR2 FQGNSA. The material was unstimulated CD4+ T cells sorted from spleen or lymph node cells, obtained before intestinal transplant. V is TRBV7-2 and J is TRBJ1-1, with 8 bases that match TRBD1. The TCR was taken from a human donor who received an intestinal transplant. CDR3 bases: TGTGCCAGCAGCGGACAGGGAGCCCTCACTGAAGCTTTCTTT. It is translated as CASSGQGALTEAFF.